This is a list of T cell receptor beta chains from one sample in a study of T cells expressing NK-cell markers. TCRdb reprocessed the 5' RACE reads, with one entry per CDR3 protein and no DNA. The listing records 160,000 or so distinct CDR3 sequences. Sequencing was performed on blood T cells: a sorted CD56 or NKG2C T cell subset, CD4+ or CD8+ T cells, or bulk PBMC T cells (not recorded which). The receptor set was obtained from a woman between 18 and 70 years old in good health. Each CDR3 is given with its conserved first and last residue.

V gene	J gene	CDR3 protein
TRBV7-2	TRBJ2-1	CASSSSGGAIAYNEQFF
TRBV7-3	TRBJ2-7	CASSRAGLNDEQYF
TRBV7-3	TRBJ2-2	CASSLAGGANTGELFF
TRBV13	TRBJ2-7	CASSRRTDVSYEQYF
TRBV19	TRBJ1-2	CASSAQGWSYTF
TRBV5-1	TRBJ2-7	CASSLNLGGGGYEQYF
TRBV5-1	TRBJ2-7	CASSFSGSSYEQYF
TRBV12-3/TRBV12-4	TRBJ2-5	CASSLAGIVETQYF
TRBV7-2	TRBJ2-3	CASSRSLLQSDTQYF
TRBV12-3/TRBV12-4	TRBJ2-5	CASGQGGRETQYF
TRBV5-1	TRBJ2-5	CASSPETGRQETQYF
TRBV7-2	TRBJ2-5	CASRQTGVKTQYF
TRBV29-1	TRBJ1-1	CSGSRFFRNTEAFF
TRBV7-3	TRBJ1-5	CASSLMLFPNQPQHF
TRBV2	TRBJ2-7	CASSEAGGPDEQYF
TRBV7-3	TRBJ1-1	CASSGQGSTEAFF
TRBV20-1	TRBJ2-1	CSALLAGARAHEQFF
TRBV20-1	TRBJ2-1	CSARVPQGANEQFF
TRBV20-1	TRBJ2-7	CSARNSGSRYEQYF
TRBV25-1	TRBJ1-1	CASSDQGGTEAFF
TRBV4-1	TRBJ1-1	CASSQDKLNTEAFF
TRBV12-3/TRBV12-4	TRBJ1-6	CASSLRVDSPLHF
TRBV25-1	TRBJ2-7	CASSEYVGSYEQYF
TRBV7-2	TRBJ2-1	CASSFLAGTSSYNEQFF
TRBV20-1	TRBJ1-1	CSAHYRSTLNTEAFF
TRBV12-3/TRBV12-4	TRBJ2-3	CASSFRLIPPGDTQYF
TRBV2	TRBJ2-4	CATRQEDIQYF
TRBV20-1	TRBJ1-5	CSARPPGPSNQPQHF
TRBV20-1	TRBJ2-1	CSASRRGANEQFF
TRBV20-1	TRBJ2-7	CSATGPGYEQYF
TRBV9	TRBJ2-3	CASSGLAGVGDTQYF
TRBV6-1	TRBJ2-7	CASSGLAGVNEQYF
TRBV28	TRBJ2-7	CASGREGLEQYF
TRBV7-3	TRBJ1-1	CASSLSRAGGGTEAFF
TRBV7-2	TRBJ2-1	CASSLGRSKGVNEQFF
TRBV20-1	TRBJ1-4	CSAEELGATNEKLFF
TRBV11-2	TRBJ2-2	CASSLEGRTGELFF
TRBV10-3	TRBJ1-2	CAISERTGYGYTF
TRBV6-5	TRBJ2-1	CASSLLAGFYNEQFF
TRBV4-2	TRBJ2-5	CASSLQWERETQYF
TRBV14	TRBJ2-3	CASSQRGNTDTQYF
TRBV3-1	TRBJ2-3	CASSQGVLSSTDTQYF
TRBV28	TRBJ2-7	CASSSGQLSSYEQYF
TRBV3-1	TRBJ2-3	CASCMGGPADTQYF
TRBV3-1	TRBJ1-6	CASSHTGTGMSSPLHF
TRBV5-1	TRBJ2-5	CASSQGNSGRETQYF
TRBV7-8	TRBJ1-5	CASSLDRAMGQPQHF
TRBV12-3/TRBV12-4	TRBJ2-1	CASSFVGGPGNEQFF
TRBV19	TRBJ2-1	CASSRGGRINEQFF